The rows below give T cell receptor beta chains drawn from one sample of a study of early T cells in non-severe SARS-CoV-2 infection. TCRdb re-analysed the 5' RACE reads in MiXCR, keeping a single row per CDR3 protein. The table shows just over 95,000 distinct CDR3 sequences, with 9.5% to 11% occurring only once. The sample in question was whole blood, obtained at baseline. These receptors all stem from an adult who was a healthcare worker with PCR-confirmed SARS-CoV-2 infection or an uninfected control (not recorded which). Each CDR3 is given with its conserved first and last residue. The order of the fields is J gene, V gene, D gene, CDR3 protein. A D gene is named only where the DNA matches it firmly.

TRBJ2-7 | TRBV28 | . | CAAGTEYTEQYF
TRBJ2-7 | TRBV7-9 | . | CASSFQGTYEQYF
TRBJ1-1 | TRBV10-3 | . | CAIRGLNTEAFF
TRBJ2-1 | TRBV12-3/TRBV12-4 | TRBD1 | CASSFPDRDPFF
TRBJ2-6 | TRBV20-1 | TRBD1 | CSARVQPGQGAGGANVLTF
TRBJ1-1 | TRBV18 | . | CASSRGPGAEAFF
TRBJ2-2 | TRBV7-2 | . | CASSSRQGSYTGELFF
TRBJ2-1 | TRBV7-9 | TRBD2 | CASSLGLRLALRRSSYNEQFF
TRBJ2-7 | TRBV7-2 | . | CASSRTGYEQYF
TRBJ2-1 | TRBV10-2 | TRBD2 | CASSMTSGSYNEQFF
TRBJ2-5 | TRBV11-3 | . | CASSLDHRETQYF